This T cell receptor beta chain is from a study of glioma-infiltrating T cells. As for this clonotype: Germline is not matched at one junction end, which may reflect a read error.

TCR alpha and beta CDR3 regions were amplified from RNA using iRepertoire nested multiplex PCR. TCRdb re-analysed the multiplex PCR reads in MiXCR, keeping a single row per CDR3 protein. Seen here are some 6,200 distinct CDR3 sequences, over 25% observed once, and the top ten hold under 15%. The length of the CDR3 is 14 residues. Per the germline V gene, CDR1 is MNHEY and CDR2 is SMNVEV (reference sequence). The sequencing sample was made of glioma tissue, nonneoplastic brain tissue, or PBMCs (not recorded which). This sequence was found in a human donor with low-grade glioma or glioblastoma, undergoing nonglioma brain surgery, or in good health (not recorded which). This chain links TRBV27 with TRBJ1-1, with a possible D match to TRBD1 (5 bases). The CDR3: CSSSLRKGNTESFF. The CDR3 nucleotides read TGTTCCAGCAGTCTCAGAAAGGGGAACACGGAATCTTTCTTT.